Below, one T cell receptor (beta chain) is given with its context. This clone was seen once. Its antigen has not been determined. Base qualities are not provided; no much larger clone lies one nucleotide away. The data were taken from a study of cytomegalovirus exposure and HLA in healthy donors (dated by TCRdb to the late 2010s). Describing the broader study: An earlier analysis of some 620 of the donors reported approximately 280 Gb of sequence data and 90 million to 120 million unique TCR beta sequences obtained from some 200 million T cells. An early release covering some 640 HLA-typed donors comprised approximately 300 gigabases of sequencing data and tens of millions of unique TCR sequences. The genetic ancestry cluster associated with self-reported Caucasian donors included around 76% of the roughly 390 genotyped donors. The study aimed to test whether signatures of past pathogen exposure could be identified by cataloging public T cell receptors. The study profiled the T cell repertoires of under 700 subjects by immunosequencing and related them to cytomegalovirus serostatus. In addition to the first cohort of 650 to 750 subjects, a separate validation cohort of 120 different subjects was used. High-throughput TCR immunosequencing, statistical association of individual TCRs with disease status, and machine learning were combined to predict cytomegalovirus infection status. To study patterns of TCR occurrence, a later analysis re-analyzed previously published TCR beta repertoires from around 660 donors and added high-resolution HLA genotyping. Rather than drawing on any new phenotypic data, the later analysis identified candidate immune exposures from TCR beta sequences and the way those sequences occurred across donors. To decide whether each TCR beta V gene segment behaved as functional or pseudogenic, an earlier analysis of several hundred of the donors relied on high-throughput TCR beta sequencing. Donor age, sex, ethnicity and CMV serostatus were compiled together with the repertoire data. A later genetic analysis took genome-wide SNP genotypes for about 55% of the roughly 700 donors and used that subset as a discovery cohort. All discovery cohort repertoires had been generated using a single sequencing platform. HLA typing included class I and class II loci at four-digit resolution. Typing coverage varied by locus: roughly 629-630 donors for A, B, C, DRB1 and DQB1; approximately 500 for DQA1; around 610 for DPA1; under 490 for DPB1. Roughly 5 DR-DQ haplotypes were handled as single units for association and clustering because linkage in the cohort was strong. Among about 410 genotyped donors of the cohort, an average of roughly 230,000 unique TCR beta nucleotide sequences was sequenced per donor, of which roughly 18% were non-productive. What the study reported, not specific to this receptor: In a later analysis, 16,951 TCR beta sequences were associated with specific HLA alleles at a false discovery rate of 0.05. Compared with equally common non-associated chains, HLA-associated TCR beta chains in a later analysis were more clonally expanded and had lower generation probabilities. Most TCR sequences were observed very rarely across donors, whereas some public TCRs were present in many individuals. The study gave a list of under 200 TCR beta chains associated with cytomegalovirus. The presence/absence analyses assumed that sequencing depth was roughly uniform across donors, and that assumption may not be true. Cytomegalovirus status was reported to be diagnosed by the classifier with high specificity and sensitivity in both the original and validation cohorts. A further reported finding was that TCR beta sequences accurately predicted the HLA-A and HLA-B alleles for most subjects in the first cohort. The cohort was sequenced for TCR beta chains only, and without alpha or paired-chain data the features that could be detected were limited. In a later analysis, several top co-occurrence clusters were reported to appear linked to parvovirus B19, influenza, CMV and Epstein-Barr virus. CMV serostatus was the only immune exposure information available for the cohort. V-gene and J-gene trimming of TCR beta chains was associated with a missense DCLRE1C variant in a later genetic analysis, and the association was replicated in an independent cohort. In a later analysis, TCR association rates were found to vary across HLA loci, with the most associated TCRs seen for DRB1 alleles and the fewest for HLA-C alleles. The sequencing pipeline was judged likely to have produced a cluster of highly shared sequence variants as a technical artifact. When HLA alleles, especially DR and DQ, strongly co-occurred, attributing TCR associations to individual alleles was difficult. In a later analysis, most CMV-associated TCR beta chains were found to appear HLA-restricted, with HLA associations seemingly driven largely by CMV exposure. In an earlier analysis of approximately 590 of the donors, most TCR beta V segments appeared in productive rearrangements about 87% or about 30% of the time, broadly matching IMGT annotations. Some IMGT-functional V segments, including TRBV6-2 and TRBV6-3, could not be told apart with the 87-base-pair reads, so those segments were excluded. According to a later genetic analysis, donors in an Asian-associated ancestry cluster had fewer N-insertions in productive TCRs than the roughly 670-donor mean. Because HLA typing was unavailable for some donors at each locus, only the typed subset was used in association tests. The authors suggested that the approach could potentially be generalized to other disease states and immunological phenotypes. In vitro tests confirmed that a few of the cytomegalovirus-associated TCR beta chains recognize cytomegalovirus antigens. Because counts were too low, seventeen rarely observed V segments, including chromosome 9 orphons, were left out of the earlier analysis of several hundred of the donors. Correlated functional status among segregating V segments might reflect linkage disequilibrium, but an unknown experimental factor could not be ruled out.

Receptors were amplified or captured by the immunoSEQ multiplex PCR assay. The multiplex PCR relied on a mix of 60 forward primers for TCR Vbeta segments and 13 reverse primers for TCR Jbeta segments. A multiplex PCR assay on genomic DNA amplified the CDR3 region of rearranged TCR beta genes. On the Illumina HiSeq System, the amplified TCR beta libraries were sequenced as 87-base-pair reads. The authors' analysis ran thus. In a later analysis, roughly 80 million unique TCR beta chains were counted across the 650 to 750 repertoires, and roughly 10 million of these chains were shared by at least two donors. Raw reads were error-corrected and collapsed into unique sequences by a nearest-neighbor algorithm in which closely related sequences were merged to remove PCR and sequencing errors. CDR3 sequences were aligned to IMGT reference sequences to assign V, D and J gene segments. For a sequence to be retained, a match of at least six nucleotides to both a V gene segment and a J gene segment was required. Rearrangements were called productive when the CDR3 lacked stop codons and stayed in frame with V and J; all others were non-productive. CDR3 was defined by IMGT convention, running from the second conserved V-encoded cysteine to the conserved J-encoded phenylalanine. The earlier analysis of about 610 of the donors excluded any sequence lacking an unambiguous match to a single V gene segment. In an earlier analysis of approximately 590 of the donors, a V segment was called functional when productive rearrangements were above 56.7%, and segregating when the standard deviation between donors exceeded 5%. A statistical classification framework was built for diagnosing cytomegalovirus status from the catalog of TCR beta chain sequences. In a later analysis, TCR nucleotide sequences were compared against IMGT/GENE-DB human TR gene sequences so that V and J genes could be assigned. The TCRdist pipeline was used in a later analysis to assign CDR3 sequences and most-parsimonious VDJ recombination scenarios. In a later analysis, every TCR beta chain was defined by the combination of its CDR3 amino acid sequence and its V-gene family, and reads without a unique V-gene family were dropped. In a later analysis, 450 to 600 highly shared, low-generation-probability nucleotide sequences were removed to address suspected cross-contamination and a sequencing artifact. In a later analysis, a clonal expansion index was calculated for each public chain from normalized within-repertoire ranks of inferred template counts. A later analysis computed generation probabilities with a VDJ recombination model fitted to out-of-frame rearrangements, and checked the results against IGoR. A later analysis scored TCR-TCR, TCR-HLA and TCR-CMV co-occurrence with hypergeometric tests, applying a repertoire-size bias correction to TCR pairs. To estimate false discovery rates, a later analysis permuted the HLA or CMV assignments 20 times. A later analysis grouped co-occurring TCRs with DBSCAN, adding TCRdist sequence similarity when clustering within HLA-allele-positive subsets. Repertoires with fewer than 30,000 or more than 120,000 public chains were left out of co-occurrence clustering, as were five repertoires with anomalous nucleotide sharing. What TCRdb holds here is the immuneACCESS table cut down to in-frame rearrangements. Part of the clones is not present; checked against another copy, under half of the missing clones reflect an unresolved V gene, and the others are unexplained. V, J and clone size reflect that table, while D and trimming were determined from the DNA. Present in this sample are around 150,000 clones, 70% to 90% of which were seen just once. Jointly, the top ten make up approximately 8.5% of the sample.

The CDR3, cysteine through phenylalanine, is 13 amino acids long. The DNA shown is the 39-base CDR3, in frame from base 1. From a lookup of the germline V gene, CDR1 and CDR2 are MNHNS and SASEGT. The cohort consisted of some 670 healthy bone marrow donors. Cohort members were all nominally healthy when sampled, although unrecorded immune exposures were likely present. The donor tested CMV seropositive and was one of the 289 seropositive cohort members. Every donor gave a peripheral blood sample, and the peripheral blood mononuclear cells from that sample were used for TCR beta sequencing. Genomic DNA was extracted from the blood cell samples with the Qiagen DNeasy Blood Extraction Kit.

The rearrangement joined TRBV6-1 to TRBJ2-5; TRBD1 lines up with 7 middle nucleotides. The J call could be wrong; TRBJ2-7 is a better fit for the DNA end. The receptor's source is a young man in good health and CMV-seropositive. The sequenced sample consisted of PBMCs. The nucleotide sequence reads TGTGCCAGCAGGGGGACAGAATACGGCGAGCAGTACTTC. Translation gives CASRGTEYGEQYF.